These 18 T cell receptor beta chains were all obtained from the same sample, sequenced in a study of blood T cell repertoires in COVID-19. Data came from immunoSEQ multiplex PCR; TCRdb stores just in-frame clones and leaves some out. The repertoire includes about 190,000 clones, about four fifths of them detected once, and 2.9% sits in the top ten. The material sequenced was peripheral blood. Every receptor here comes from a man aged 45-65 years with active or convalescent COVID-19.

V gene TRBV24-1 combines with J gene TRBJ2-1, with D possibly being TRBD1 (6 bases). Germline CDR1 reads KGHDR; CDR2 reads SFDVKD. CDR3 length: 15 residues. Trimming left V 2 bases short and J 6 bases short, with 13 bases between. The CDR3 DNA reads TGTGCCACCAGTGATTCCCCGAGCAGGGGCAATGAGCAGTTCTTC. This sequence encodes CATSDSPSRGNEQFF.

This clone was counted once. The CDR3 nucleotides read TGTGCCAGCAGCGGGCGTGGGGAGGGAGCCTATGGCTACACCTTC. Encoded protein: CASSGRGEGAYGYTF. The V and J genes are TRBV5-4 and TRBJ1-2; the D is unclear. The V end was cut by 4 bases, the J end by 4 bases, with 17 bases between. The V gene's germline CDR1 is SGHNT and CDR2 YYREEE (reference sequence). The CDR3 sequence is 15 residues long. Full variable domain (rest looked up from reference TRBV5-4 and TRBJ1-2): ETGVTQSPTHLIKTRGQQVTLRCSSQSGHNTVSWYQQALGQGPQFIFQYYREEENGRGNFPPRFSGLQFPNYSSELNVNALELDDSALYLCASSGRGEGAYGYTFGSGTRLTVV.

The V and J genes are TRBV4-1 and TRBJ1-1; D unresolved. The CDR3 is 15 amino acids. Trimming left V 3 bases short and J 0 bases short, with 11 bases between. Germline V gene lookup returns CDR1 MGHRA and CDR2 YSYEKL. This chain's CDR3 is CASSQDSVLNTEAFF. The DNA of the CDR3 is TGCGCCAGCAGCCAGGACTCAGTGCTGAACACTGAAGCTTTCTTT.

This clone has only one observation. The V and J genes are TRBV28 and TRBJ1-1; D may be TRBD1 (5 bases). V was clipped by 6 bases and J by 5 bases, with 16 bases between them. Germline lookup yields CDR1 MDHEN and CDR2 SYDVKM. CDR3 size: 14 residues. The CDR3 loop is CASSPSPGRTEAFF. CDR3 sequence (DNA): TGTGCCAGCAGCCCGAGTCCAGGGAGGACTGAAGCTTTCTTT.

As concerns this clone: Other DNA sequences in this specimen translate into the identical CDR3. CDR3 nucleotides: TGTGCCAGCTCACCCCGACAGGGAAATTATGGCTACACCTTC. It codes for CASSPRQGNYGYTF. This rearrangement joins TRBV18 to TRBJ1-2; TRBD1 agrees at 7 bases. This CDR3 has 14 residues. J was trimmed by 5 bases and V by 3 bases; bases with no gene match: 6. The germline gives CDR1 KGHSH, CDR2 LQKENI.

The chain couples TRBV14 to TRBJ2-5; D is perhaps TRBD2 (6 bases). Germline CDR1 and CDR2: SGHDN and FVKESK. Trimming left V 1 base short and J 1 base short, with 10 bases between. This CDR3 has 15 residues. CDR3 DNA: TGTGCCAGCAGCCAAGGGTACGGGGGCCAAGAGACCCAGTACTTC. This sequence encodes CASSQGYGGQETQYF. The full variable domain, in which reference TRBV14 and TRBJ2-5 provide the parts outside the CDR3, is EAGVTQFPSHSVIEKGQTVTLRCDPISGHDNLYWYRRVMGKEIKFLLHFVKESKQDESGMPNNRFLAERTGGTYSTLKVQPAELEDSGVYFCASSQGYGGQETQYFGPGTRLLVL.

The J gene is TRBJ1-2, the V gene TRBV24-1; 9 bases match TRBD1. V trimming: 4 bases; J trimming: 7 bases; junction bases outside the gene matches: 6. Per germline, CDR1 KGHDR and CDR2 SFDVKD. This CDR3 is 14 amino acids long. As DNA, the CDR3 is TGTGCCACCAGTGAGGGGGGACAGGGTGCTGGCTACACCTTC. As protein: CATSEGGQGAGYTF.

The count of this clone is one. CDR3 DNA sequence: TGTGCCAGCAGCCGAAACAGGGATGGCCCTGAAGCTTTCTTT. This codes for CASSRNRDGPEAFF. V usage is TRBV28 and J usage is TRBJ1-1, with D possibly TRBD1 on 6 matching bases. Germline V gives CDR1 MDHEN, CDR2 SYDVKM. The CDR3 totals 14 residues. V was trimmed by 6 bases and J by 6 bases, leaving 17 bases between them.

The rearrangement links TRBV16 to TRBJ1-2; TRBD1 agrees at 7 bases. V gave up 3 bases and J gave up 2 bases; unmatched junction bases: 27. Germline V CDR1 and CDR2: KGHSY, FQNENV. CDR3 length: 22 residues. The CDR3 DNA reads TGTGCCAGCAGCCACATACCCCCCCTAAAACTAATACAGGGGCGACGAAACTATGGCTACACCTTC. This gives the protein CASSHIPPLKLIQGRRNYGYTF.

The chain has TRBV3-1 (or the pseudogene TRBV3-2) and TRBJ2-2; perhaps TRBD2 as D (5 bases). Trimming pared 1 base from V and 5 bases from J, leaving 11 bases between. Germline assignment: CDR1 LGHDT and CDR2 YNNKEL (reference sequence). This CDR3 region has 15 residues. The CDR3 reads CASSQGIGETGELFF. Written as DNA, the CDR3 is TGTGCCAGCAGCCAAGGAATCGGGGAAACCGGGGAGCTGTTTTTT.

The V gene is TRBV9, the J gene TRBJ2-7; possibly TRBD1 for D (6 bases). V lost 5 bases to trimming and J lost 7 bases, with 13 bases between them. The CDR3 consists of 12 residues. Germline CDR1 is SGDLS and CDR2 is YYNGEE. DNA for the CDR3: TGTGCCAGCAGTTCAACAAGGGGGGAGCAGTACTTC. This gives the protein CASSSTRGEQYF.

The rearrangement uses TRBV29-1 and TRBJ1-2; no reliable D call. The V and J ends lost 6 bases and 7 bases respectively, with 9 bases between them. CDR3 size: 10 residues. Germline V CDR1 and CDR2: SQVTM, ANQGSEA. The CDR3 is CSVSLGGYTF. The CDR3 nucleotides are TGCAGCGTCTCACTTGGTGGCTACACCTTC.

This chain links TRBV4-2 with TRBJ1-6; D gene unclear. V was pared by 0 bases and J by 8 bases, with 8 bases between. Looked up from germline, CDR1 is LGHNA and CDR2 is YNFKEQ. The CDR3 runs 14 residues. The CDR3 is CASSQDRDYSPLHF. The DNA of the CDR3 is TGTGCCAGCAGCCAAGATAGAGATTATTCACCCCTCCACTTT.

The chain joins TRBV5-4 to TRBJ1-6, with TRBD1 identical over 7 bases. V shed 1 base and J 7 bases; nucleotides not matched to a gene: 8. This CDR3 is 16 amino acids long. The germline CDR1 and CDR2 sequences are SGHNT and YYREEE (reference sequence). The CDR3 sequence: CASSLIGQDLNSPLHF. CDR3 DNA: TGTGCCAGCAGCTTGATCGGACAGGACCTCAATTCACCCCTCCACTTT. The full variable domain, with the rest looked up from reference TRBV5-4 and TRBJ1-6, is ETGVTQSPTHLIKTRGQQVTLRCSSQSGHNTVSWYQQALGQGPQFIFQYYREEENGRGNFPPRFSGLQFPNYSSELNVNALELDDSALYLCASSLIGQDLNSPLHFGNGTRLTVT.

The chain is built from TRBV5-4 and TRBJ1-2; no definite D call. Germline lookup yields CDR1 SGHNT and CDR2 YYREEE (reference sequence). The CDR3 sequence is 14 residues long. The V gene lost 1 base and the J gene lost 7 bases, with 14 bases spanning the gap. CDR3 nucleotide sequence: TGTGCCAGCAGCTTGATTGAGGTACTCGGTGGCTACACCTTC. It specifies CASSLIEVLGGYTF. Full variable domain (remainder filled in from reference TRBV5-4 and TRBJ1-2): ETGVTQSPTHLIKTRGQQVTLRCSSQSGHNTVSWYQQALGQGPQFIFQYYREEENGRGNFPPRFSGLQFPNYSSELNVNALELDDSALYLCASSLIEVLGGYTFGSGTRLTVV.

This chain connects TRBV19 to TRBJ1-5, with D possibly TRBD1 on 6 matching bases. CDR3 length equals 15 residues. V lost 7 bases and J lost 1, with 14 bases in between. CDR1 and CDR2 from the germline V gene are LNHDA and SQIVND (reference sequence). The CDR3 sequence: CASNTGQWSNQPQHF. In DNA form, the CDR3 reads TGTGCCAGTAATACAGGACAGTGGAGCAATCAGCCCCAGCATTTT.

This chain links TRBV11-2 with TRBJ1-1; D gene unclear. V lost 6 bases, J lost 5 bases, and 19 bases lay in between. Per germline, CDR1 SGHAT and CDR2 FQNNGV. This CDR3 region has 15 residues. The CDR3 nucleotides read TGTGCCAGCAGTTCCAGCGGTGCGGGTGTGACTGAAGCTTTCTTT. The encoded protein is CASSSSGAGVTEAFF.

This chain uses TRBV3-1 (or the pseudogene TRBV3-2) with TRBJ2-7, with D unclear. Per the germline V gene, CDR1 is LGHDT and CDR2 is YNNKEL (reference sequence). The CDR3 runs to 13 residues. The V end lost 4 bases, the J end lost 0 bases, and 7 bases lay between the germline ends. The CDR3 here is CASSPESSYEQYF. CDR3 in DNA: TGTGCCAGCAGCCCTGAGAGCTCCTACGAGCAGTACTTC.